This TCR beta chain was captured by sequencing in a study of human CD8 memory T cell subsets. Sequencing libraries of TCR beta were made by UMI-labeled 5' RACE. From its re-call of the 5' RACE reads, TCRdb lists each CDR3 protein once, without DNA. The sample is made up of about 7,900 distinct CDR3 sequences, and the top ten hold about 24% of it. CDR3 size: 17 residues. Germline V gene lookup returns CDR1 SQVTM and CDR2 ANQGSEA. The receptor was isolated from a human donor in good health. Specimen: CD8+ T cells from PBMCs. The gene calls are TRBV29-1 and TRBJ2-5; TCRdb selects TRBD1, and the lack of DNA leaves this call unchecked. The CDR3 sequence: CSVEDGRMTGIQETQYF.